The rows below give T cell receptor beta chains drawn from one sample of a study of T cells in Graves' hyperthyroidism and ophthalmopathy. TCRdb passed the multiplex PCR reads through MiXCR, listing each CDR3 protein once. Of 350,000 to 450,000 distinct CDR3 sequences listed, about 17% are singletons. What was sequenced was blood. These receptors were obtained from a woman aged 30 to 39 with Graves' hyperthyroidism that later progressed to Graves' ophthalmopathy. Both conserved end residues are part of each CDR3. D genes are given only for firm matches. Clone size, where shown, is once, few, many, or a class for clones that have expanded.

TRBV28,many,.,14,TRBJ2-1,CASSLFGAHNEQFF,TGTGCCAGCAGTTTATTCGGGGCCCACAATGAGCAGTTCTTC
TRBV6-1,few,TRBD2,18,TRBJ2-3,CASSIPKPGTTGTDTQYF,TGTGCCAGCAGTATCCCAAAACCCGGGACTACCGGCACAGATACGCAGTATTTT
TRBV4-1,.,TRBD2,14,TRBJ2-7,CASSPSGIGYEQYF,TGCGCCAGCAGCCCGAGCGGGATAGGGTACGAGCAGTACTTC
TRBV19,many,.,13,TRBJ1-2,CASSRQELYGYTF,TGTGCCAGTTCCCGACAGGAACTATATGGCTACACCTTC
TRBV12-3/TRBV12-4,many,.,13,TRBJ2-3,CASSPLNKDTQYF,TGTGCCAGCAGTCCCCTCAACAAAGATACGCAGTATTTT
TRBV27,many,TRBD2,14,TRBJ2-7,CASSLTAGDYEQYF,TGTGCCAGCAGTCTGACTGCGGGAGACTACGAGCAGTACTTC
TRBV29-1,few,.,12,TRBJ2-5,CSSREPPKAQYF,TGCAGCTCCCGGGAGCCCCCAAAGGCCCAGTACTTC
TRBV6-2/TRBV6-3,.,.,14,TRBJ1-4,CASRPGLSNEKLFF,TGTGCCAGCAGACCGGGACTAAGTAATGAAAAACTGTTTTTT
TRBV2,many,TRBD1,17,TRBJ2-3,CASRPELGQGYTDTQYF,TGTGCCAGCAGACCAGAGTTGGGACAGGGGTATACAGATACGCAGTATTTT
TRBV20-1,few,.,16,TRBJ2-1,CSARASGWGAYNEQFF,TGCAGTGCTAGGGCCTCGGGGTGGGGGGCCTACAATGAGCAGTTCTTC
TRBV25-1,few,TRBD2,15,TRBJ2-3,CASSEWAGVTDTQYF,TGTGCCAGCAGTGAATGGGCGGGAGTCACAGATACGCAGTATTTT
TRBV27,many,.,13,TRBJ1-5,CASSFGGAQPQHF,TGTGCCAGCAGTTTCGGAGGGGCTCAGCCCCAGCATTTT
TRBV5-1,many,TRBD2,16,TRBJ2-1,CASRTGLADPYNEQFF,TGCGCCAGCAGAACGGGACTAGCGGACCCCTACAATGAGCAGTTCTTC
TRBV20-1,.,.,11,TRBJ2-5,CSASGGETQYF,TGCAGTGCTAGCGGGGGTGAGACCCAGTACTTC
TRBV29-1,many,.,13,TRBJ2-1,CSVEERKYNEQFF,TGCAGCGTTGAGGAACGGAAGTACAATGAGCAGTTCTTC
TRBV19,.,.,15,TRBJ1-5,CASSMGDYSNQPQHF,TGTGCCAGTAGTATGGGCGATTATAGCAATCAGCCCCAGCATTTT
TRBV25-1,.,.,14,TRBJ2-2,CATEAKQGPGELFF,TGTGCCACCGAGGCGAAACAGGGACCCGGGGAGCTGTTTTTT
TRBV19,.,.,15,TRBJ2-7,CASSPPGQGGREQYF,TGTGCCAGTAGTCCCCCCGGGCAGGGGGGACGCGAGCAGTACTTC
TRBV28,many,.,14,TRBJ2-7,CASRPHGSSYEQYF,TGTGCCAGCAGGCCCCACGGGAGCTCCTACGAGCAGTACTTC
TRBV2,many,TRBD1,17,TRBJ2-1,CASSETLTGVGRNEQFF,TGTGCCAGCAGTGAAACCTTGACAGGGGTCGGGCGCAATGAGCAGTTCTTC
TRBV12-3/TRBV12-4,many,.,14,TRBJ1-5,CASGGGAENQPQHF,TGTGCCAGCGGGGGGGGGGCAGAAAATCAGCCCCAGCATTTT
TRBV2,many,.,15,TRBJ2-3,CAVPPGAGGTDTQYF,TGTGCCGTCCCCCCGGGGGCAGGCGGCACAGATACGCAGTATTTT